This passage covers 3 T cell receptor beta chains from one sample sequenced in a study of T cell responses to AZD1222 COVID-19 vaccine. Profiling relied on immunoSEQ multiplex PCR, and the TCRdb table lists in-frame clones only, not all of them. The sample has approximately 70,000 clones, about 87% seen once. The input for sequencing was peripheral blood, taken 28 days after the second dose of the MenACWY control vaccine. These receptors came from an adult who received the MenACWY meningococcal vaccine as a control.

The CDR3 sequence is CASSETGGTHGYTF. The CDR3 DNA is TGTGCCAGCAGTGAAACAGGGGGGACGCATGGCTACACCTTC. This chain uses TRBV25-1 with TRBJ1-2; 8 nucleotides line up with TRBD1. The CDR3 runs to 14 residues. Trimming took 2 bases from V and 6 from J; bases not matched to a gene: 5. The germline gives CDR1 MGHDK, CDR2 SYGVNS.

In its sample, this clone was seen a few times. This rearrangement joins TRBV19 to TRBJ2-7; D is possibly TRBD2 (6 bases). Germline values: CDR1 LNHDA, CDR2 SQIVND (reference sequence). This CDR3 contains 15 residues. The germline V and J ends were trimmed by 5 bases and 4 bases, with 18 bases remaining between them. The CDR3: CASSGRLGSGYEQYF. The DNA of the CDR3 is TGTGCCAGTAGTGGGAGGCTGGGGAGTGGGTACGAGCAGTACTTC.

The chain employs TRBV6-4 and TRBJ1-1; D may be TRBD1 (5 bases). Trimming left V 10 bases short and J 1 base short, with 13 bases between. The germline gives CDR1 MRHNA, CDR2 SNTAGT. The CDR3 is made up of 13 amino acids. This CDR3 reads CATSRTGNTEAFF. For the CDR3, the DNA is TGTGCCACCTCTCGAACAGGGAACACTGAAGCTTTCTTT.